Below are 4 T cell receptor beta chains sequenced from a single sample in a study of cytotoxic CD8 clonotypes in ibrutinib-treated CLL. Repertoires were generated with immunoSEQ multiplex PCR, while TCRdb's copy carries only in-frame clones and drops some. This sample has about 160,000 clones, with 81% found just once. This material consisted of PBMCs, taken after 12 months of ibrutinib treatment. These receptors were taken from a human donor with chronic lymphocytic leukemia.

This clone appeared a few times. Here the CDR3 DNA reads TGTGCCAGCAGCTTAGAACAGATCACTGAAGCTTTCTTT. It encodes CASSLEQITEAFF. The V and J genes are TRBV7-3 and TRBJ1-1; D is unresolved. Trimming removed 2 bases at V and 4 bases at J, with 8 bases between. The CDR3 spans 13 residues. CDR1 is SGHTA, CDR2 FQGTGA, per germline.

The J gene is TRBJ2-3, the V gene TRBV27, with unresolved D. CDR3 size: 13 residues. Germline V gene data show CDR1 as MNHEY and CDR2 as SMNVEV (reference sequence). The ends were cut back, 4 bases at V and 4 bases at J, with 9 bases in the middle. CDR3 in DNA: TGTGCCAGCAGTTCACACTTTTCAGATACGCAGTATTTT. Translation: CASSSHFSDTQYF.

The chain combines TRBV4-2 with TRBJ2-5; no clear D gene. The CDR3 has 15 amino acids. Trimming stripped 0 bases from V and 2 bases from J, with 10 bases between. Germline lookup yields CDR1 LGHNA and CDR2 YNFKEQ. Here the CDR3 reads CASSQERAGQETQYF. The CDR3 DNA reads TGTGCCAGCAGCCAAGAACGGGCCGGTCAAGAGACCCAGTACTTC.

The V and J genes are TRBV5-1 and TRBJ2-7, with 7 bases matching TRBD1. J gave up 5 bases and V 3 bases, and 14 bases lay outside the gene matches. This CDR3 comprises 16 residues. In germline, CDR1 is SGHRS, CDR2 YFSETQ. The CDR3 region has the DNA TGCGCCAGCAGCTCCCCAGGGAACAGGGGAACACACGAGCAGTACTTC. It specifies CASSSPGNRGTHEQYF.